One T cell receptor beta chain is described in this entry. This record comes from a study of OX40 agonist ivuxolimab in advanced cancers. For the study at large: Those treated in dose escalation had hepatocellular carcinoma, melanoma, renal cell cancer or head and neck cancer.

Trimming pared 4 bases from V and 4 bases from J, leaving 23 bases between. Germline-derived CDR1 and CDR2 are SGHNT and YYREEE (reference sequence). The CDR3 runs 17 residues. Only in-frame clones appear in the TCRdb table, and some are missing; sequencing was by immunoSEQ multiplex PCR. The table has around 89,000 clones, roughly 93% seen once. The V and J genes are TRBV5-4 and TRBJ2-5; D could derive from TRBD1 or TRBD2 (8 bases each). This sequence originates from an adult with an advanced solid tumor such as melanoma, head and neck, liver or kidney cancer. The sequenced sample was CD4+ or CD8+ T cells sorted from blood, obtained in a trial of the OX40 agonist ivuxolimab. The DNA for the CDR3 is TGTGCCAGCAGCCAGGGGGCGGGGGGCGCGACCGGAGAGACCCAGTACTTC. Translated: CASSQGAGGATGETQYF.